The clone carrying this T cell receptor beta chain was found many times. The target antigen is unknown. The data belong to a study of early T cells in non-severe SARS-CoV-2 infection. About the study: Investigators sequenced bulk RNA drawn from unsorted whole blood, and chains remained unpaired.

Germline CDR1 is SGHAT and CDR2 is FQNNGV. The CDR3 contains 13 residues. V was trimmed by 4 bases and J by 2 bases, leaving 6 bases between them. Regarding the study as a whole: VDJdb matching favored anti-spike CD8 responses, missing private and CD4 specificities.

Unique molecular identifiers (one per individual cDNA molecule) were attached. TCRdb used MiXCR to reprocess the 5' RACE reads, holding one entry per CDR3 protein. The data show fewer than 30,000 distinct CDR3 sequences, 5% to 6.5% seen once. The sequencing used whole blood, collected at baseline. This TCR was sampled from an adult who was a healthcare worker with PCR-confirmed SARS-CoV-2 infection or an uninfected control (not recorded which). The rearrangement links TRBV11-2 to TRBJ2-1; a possible D gene is TRBD1 (5 bases). The CDR3 spells CASSWTTYNEQFF. CDR3 in DNA: TGTGCCAGCAGCTGGACAACCTACAATGAGCAGTTCTTC.